This TCR beta chain comes out of a study of cytomegalovirus exposure and HLA in healthy donors. V lost 4 bases, J lost 2 bases, and 2 bases stayed unmatched. CDR3 size: 14 residues. Germline V gives CDR1 MDHEN, CDR2 SYDVKM. PCR amplification relied on 60 Vbeta primers (plus 13 Jbeta primers). Measured with immunoSEQ multiplex PCR; TCRdb has only the in-frame clones, and not every one. The sample has over 150,000 clones, over 70% seen once. This clone was counted once. This sequence joins TRBV28 and TRBJ1-2, with TRBD1 matching 9 bases. This receptor was taken from a male donor in good health and CMV-seronegative. What was sequenced was PBMCs. CDR3 loop: CASSSGTGNYGYTF. DNA for the CDR3: TGTGCCAGCAGTTCCGGGACAGGGAACTATGGCTACACCTTC.